Each of the 8 T cell receptor beta chains below was sequenced from the same sample in a study of T-cell reconstitution after alpha-beta-depleted transplantation in children (dated by TCRdb to the mid-2010s). Libraries were built with PCR. The listed sequencing device is Illumina HiSeq 2500. TCR library preparation used molecular barcoding, with unique molecular identifiers applied to normalize quantification of the TCRbeta repertoire. TCRdb trimmed public reads at Q25 via fastp, called clones via MiXCR and kept in-frame beta chains. Every CDR3 protein is listed once, alongside the most common genes and DNA of its rows. Recorded for this sample are 440,000 or so distinct CDR3 sequences; 43% of them occurred a single time. The ten largest clonotypes hold about 30% of the sample. The sample's treatment or condition label, decoded: allogeneic hematopoietic cell transplantation with graft depleted of TCRalphabeta T cells and CD19 B cells.

The sample here was PBMCs, taken before TCRalphabeta/CD19-depleted stem cell transplant. The receptors stem from a girl aged 2 to 9 with aplastic anemia, due to receive a stem cell transplant.

This clonotype was detected many times. This chain joins TRBV18 and TRBJ2-1; TRBD1 agrees at 7 bases. Germline V gene lookup returns CDR1 KGHSH and CDR2 LQKENI. V shed 5 bases, J shed 3 bases, and the junction held 10 bases outside the gene matches. The CDR3 has 16 residues. CDR3 sequence: CASSTPGQRFYNEQFF. For the CDR3, the DNA is TGTGCCAGCTCAACTCCGGGACAGAGGTTCTACAATGAGCAGTTCTTC.

The chain uses TRBV28 and TRBJ2-7; no reliable D call. The CDR3 is 13 residues long. In germline, CDR1 is MDHEN, CDR2 SYDVKM. Written as DNA, the CDR3 is TGTGCCAGCAGTACCCCCTCTTCTGTCCTGCAAATTGTC. Its protein product is CASSTPSSVLQIV.

The rearrangement uses TRBV7-6 and TRBJ1-1; TRBD1 is a possible D gene (6 bases). Trimming removed 5 bases at V and 12 bases at J, with 19 bases between. This CDR3 has 13 amino acids. The V gene's germline CDR1 is SGHVS and CDR2 FNYEAQ. The CDR3 sequence: CASSPGGGRNTFF. CDR3 nucleotide sequence: TGTGCCAGCAGCCCCGGGGGCGGCCGGAATACTTTCTTT.

CDR3 in amino acids: CSASNLHRSPRSYEQYF. In DNA form, the CDR3 reads TGCAGTGCTAGCAACCTTCACAGGTCCCCGCGGTCCTACGAGCAGTACTTC. The chain carries TRBV20-1 and TRBJ2-7; D is possibly TRBD1 (5 bases). CDR1 DFQATT and CDR2 SNEGSKA come from the germline V gene (reference sequence). Trimming took 3 bases from V and 1 from J, leaving 22 bases between them. The CDR3 consists of 17 residues.

In DNA, the CDR3 is TGTGCCTGCCGAGAAGGGACAGGGTTGCGCGAGCAGTACTTC. Amino acid sequence: CACREGTGLREQYF. The J gene is TRBJ2-7, the V gene TRBV6-1; 9 bases are shared with TRBD1. The CDR3 totals 14 residues. Trimming at V came to 11 bases and at J to 6 bases, leaving 14 bases not matched to a gene. In germline, CDR1 is MNHNS, CDR2 SASEGT.

The chain has TRBV4-2 and TRBJ2-1, with D possibly being TRBD2 (7 bases). Germline V gene sequence: CDR1 LGHNA, CDR2 YNFKEQ. V dropped 2 bases and J dropped 6 bases, with 20 bases sitting between them. The CDR3 spans 17 residues. CDR3 coding DNA: TGTGCCAGCAGCCAACCTACGGGGGCTAGCGGTTCCAATGAGCAGTTCTTC. Its protein product is CASSQPTGASGSNEQFF.

V usage is TRBV30 and J usage is TRBJ2-6; D gene unclear. Trimming removed 1 base from V and 4 bases from J, with 11 bases in between. The CDR3 consists of 15 residues. In germline, CDR1 is GTSNPN, CDR2 SVGIG (reference sequence). CDR3 region: CAWSAGFFGANVLTF. The CDR3 nucleotides are TGTGCCTGGAGTGCAGGATTCTTCGGGGCCAACGTCCTGACTTTC. Together with reference TRBV30 and TRBJ2-6, the CDR3 gives the full variable domain: SQTIHQWPATLVQPVGSPLSLECTVEGTSNPNLYWYRQAAGRGLQLLFYSVGIGQISSEVPQNLSASRPQDRQFILSSKKLLLSDSGFYLCAWSAGFFGANVLTFGAGSRLTVL.

This chain links TRBV20-1 with TRBJ2-5; TRBD2 matches 8 bases. This CDR3 is built from 13 residues. Trimming cost V 5 bases and J 4 bases; bases outside gene matches: 6. CDR1 is DFQATT and CDR2 is SNEGSKA in the germline V gene (reference sequence). CDR3 in DNA: TGCAGTGCTGGCTCGGGGGGGCTAGAGACCCAGTACTTC. This translates into CSAGSGGLETQYF.